The next 32 T cell receptor beta chains were all read from a single sample in a study of tissue T cells after allogeneic stem cell transplantation. Assay used: immunoSEQ multiplex PCR; TCRdb lists only in-frame clones, some missing. The sample carries roughly 25,000 clones, roughly 80% recorded once. The sequencing used tissue from the ileum, collected at autopsy. These TCRs come from a female donor aged 60 or older with lung cancer.

V is TRBV6-6 and J is TRBJ2-3; D is undetermined. The CDR3 loop spans 15 amino acids. From germline, CDR1 is MNHNY and CDR2 SVGAGI (reference sequence). The V end was cut by 2 bases, the J end by 1 base, with 10 bases between. The CDR3 DNA reads TGTGCCAGCAGTTACATGGTCAGACGCACAGATACGCAGTATTTT. This gives the protein CASSYMVRRTDTQYF.

This clone is categorized as medium-sized (0.01 to 0.1%). The rearrangement uses TRBV19 and TRBJ1-6; tentatively, D is TRBD1 (5 bases). Trimming pared 3 bases from V and 8 bases from J, leaving 14 bases between. CDR1 LNHDA and CDR2 SQIVND come from the germline V gene (reference sequence). CDR3 length: 15 amino acids. The CDR3 DNA is TGTGCCAGTAGTATGTCAGGGTCCTTGGATTCACCCCTCCACTTT. Its translation is CASSMSGSLDSPLHF. The full variable domain, completed using reference TRBV19 and TRBJ1-6, is DGGITQSPKYLFRKEGQNVTLSCEQNLNHDAMYWYRQDPGQGLRLIYYSQIVNDFQKGDIAEGYSVSREKKESFPLTVTSAQKNPTAFYLCASSMSGSLDSPLHFGNGTRLTVT.

The V gene is TRBV3-1 (or the pseudogene TRBV3-2), the J gene TRBJ1-4, with D possibly TRBD1 on 5 matching bases. The V end was cut by 4 bases, the J end by 5 bases, with 11 bases between. The CDR3 has 14 residues. Germline CDR1 is LGHDT and CDR2 is YNNKEL (reference sequence). CDR3 region: CASSPTGPNEKLFF. The CDR3, as DNA: TGTGCCAGCAGCCCGACGGGACCGAATGAAAAACTGTTTTTT.

This chain connects TRBV5-8 to TRBJ2-1; a possible D gene is TRBD1 (6 bases). Germline CDR1 SGHTS, CDR2 YDEGEE. Trimming left V 1 base short and J 9 bases short, with 14 bases between. The CDR3 contains 14 residues. This CDR3 reads CASSLYRRGGEQFF. The CDR3 DNA reads as TGTGCCAGCAGCTTGTACCGGCGAGGGGGTGAGCAGTTCTTC.

This clone has only one observation. V gene TRBV3-1 (or the pseudogene TRBV3-2) combines with J gene TRBJ1-1; no reliable D call. This CDR3 has 12 amino acids. Trimming took off 11 bases at V and 1 base at J, with 11 bases between the two ends. The germline CDR1 and CDR2 sequences are LGHDT and YNNKEL (reference sequence). The CDR3 DNA reads as TGTGCCGGATGCGGACCGAACACTGAAGCTTTCTTT. It specifies CAGCGPNTEAFF.

CDR3 DNA: TGTGCCAGCTCACTGGCAGTTACCTACAATGAGCAGTTCTTC. Amino acid sequence: CASSLAVTYNEQFF. The chain has TRBV18 and TRBJ2-1; D is unclear. From germline, CDR1 is KGHSH and CDR2 LQKENI. The CDR3 totals 14 residues. V was trimmed by 4 bases and J by 2 bases, leaving 9 bases between them.

The rearrangement joins TRBV27 to TRBJ2-3; 8 bases align to TRBD2. After removal of 5 bases from V and 2 bases from J, the junction contained 12 bases not matched to a gene. CDR3 length: 17 amino acids. Germline V lookup: CDR1 MNHEY, CDR2 SMNVEV (reference sequence). CDR3 bases: TGTGCCAGCAGTCCTTATCAGACTAGCGCCTTCACAGATACGCAGTATTTT. It specifies CASSPYQTSAFTDTQYF.

This chain links TRBV3-1 (or the pseudogene TRBV3-2) with TRBJ1-5; 7 bases map to TRBD1. V was pared by 4 bases and J by 5 bases, with 5 bases of the junction left unmatched. In germline, CDR1 is LGHDT, CDR2 YNNKEL (reference sequence). The length of the CDR3 is 14 residues. In DNA, the CDR3 is TGTGCCAGCAGCCTCGGGACAGTCCATCAGCCCCAGCATTTT. Translation gives CASSLGTVHQPQHF.

In regard to this clone: This sample includes further DNA sequences coding for the same CDR3. The chain recombines TRBV7-3 with TRBJ2-5; TRBD2 agrees at 7 bases. Germline V lookup: CDR1 SGHTA, CDR2 FQGTGA. V lost 5 bases and J lost 4; bases outside the gene matches: 10. The CDR3 length is 15 residues. CDR3 amino acids: CASSPSGTWGETQYF. CDR3 sequence (DNA): TGTGCCAGCAGCCCAAGCGGGACGTGGGGAGAGACCCAGTACTTC.

The V gene is TRBV6-2 or TRBV6-3, the J gene TRBJ1-2; D may be TRBD1 (6 bases). The V gene's germline CDR1 is MNHEY and CDR2 SVGEGT. CDR3 length equals 18 residues. V was trimmed by 5 bases and J by 0 bases, leaving 22 bases between them. The CDR3 region is CASSKPPDRTESNYGYTF. The CDR3 bases are TGTGCCAGCAGTAAGCCCCCGGACAGAACAGAATCTAACTATGGCTACACCTTC.

The chain has TRBV2 and TRBJ2-3; TRBD2 aligns across 9 bases. The CDR3 has 15 residues. V shed 4 bases and J 2 bases; nucleotides not matched to a gene: 4. Looked up from germline, CDR1 is SNHLY and CDR2 is FYNNEI. The CDR3 sequence: CASSAIAGATDTQYF. The CDR3 nucleotides are TGTGCCAGCAGTGCTATAGCGGGGGCCACAGATACGCAGTATTTT.

The chain is built from TRBV5-5 and TRBJ2-2; 7 nucleotides match TRBD1. The CDR3 has 16 amino acids. Germline trimming cut 3 bases from V and 2 bases from J; bases unmatched to any gene: 7. Per the germline V gene, CDR1 is SGHKS and CDR2 is YYEKEE (reference sequence). The CDR3 DNA is TGTGCCAGCAGCTCCGCACGGACAGGCAACACCGGGGAGCTGTTTTTT. It yields the protein CASSSARTGNTGELFF.

About this clone itself: This sample includes further DNA sequences coding for the same CDR3. J is TRBJ1-5 and V is TRBV6-5; D perhaps matches TRBD1 (5 bases). Germline CDR1 reads MNHEY; CDR2 reads SVGAGI. This CDR3 spans 14 amino acids. V gave up 0 bases and J gave up 2 bases, with 5 bases separating them. The CDR3 protein is CASSYSGGNQPQHF. For the CDR3, the DNA is TGTGCCAGCAGTTACTCGGGGGGCAATCAGCCCCAGCATTTT.

The sample holds one count of this clone. This rearrangement joins TRBV6-6 to TRBJ1-1; D ambiguous. The length of the CDR3 is 12 residues. Germline lookup yields CDR1 MNHNY and CDR2 SVGAGI (reference sequence). V was pared by 8 bases and J by 2 bases, with 9 bases between. This chain's CDR3 is CASCQTNTEAFF. DNA of the CDR3: TGTGCCAGCTGCCAGACAAACACTGAAGCTTTCTTT.

The J gene is TRBJ1-2, the V gene TRBV30, with no clear D. The CDR3 covers 12 residues. Trimming stripped 0 bases from V and 4 bases from J, with 6 bases between. CDR1 is GTSNPN and CDR2 is SVGIG in the germline V gene (reference sequence). The CDR3 DNA follows: TGTGCCTGGAGTGTAACCCTCTATGGCTACACCTTC. It specifies CAWSVTLYGYTF.

The V gene is TRBV30, the J gene TRBJ1-1; D remains ambiguous. This CDR3 has 12 amino acids. V was trimmed by 5 bases and J by 5 bases, leaving 12 bases between them. Germline lookup yields CDR1 GTSNPN and CDR2 SVGIG (reference sequence). The CDR3, as DNA: TGTGCCTGGGATCGGGCGCGGACTGAAGCTTTCTTT. This translates into CAWDRARTEAFF.

By sample fraction, this clone is medium-sized (0.01 to 0.1%). Other DNA sequences from this sample encode an identical CDR3 as well. This rearrangement joins TRBV7-9 to TRBJ2-5; D might be TRBD2 (5 bases). This CDR3 comprises 14 residues. Germline CDR1 is SEHNR and CDR2 is FQNEAQ (reference sequence). V was shortened by 0 bases and J by 1 base, with 6 bases between the two germline ends. CDR3 in amino acids: CASSLAGVQETQYF. The CDR3 coding sequence is TGTGCCAGCAGCTTAGCCGGGGTCCAAGAGACCCAGTACTTC.

This chain uses TRBV29-1 with TRBJ1-5; TRBD1 might be the D (5 bases). Trimming removed 7 bases at V and 7 bases at J, with 11 bases between. The CDR3 has 11 amino acids. CDR1 is SQVTM and CDR2 is ANQGSEA in the germline V gene. The CDR3 DNA sequence: TGCAGCGCCGGACAAGGGCAGCCCCAGCATTTT. Protein sequence: CSAGQGQPQHF.

This clone was found a few times. The genes are TRBV6-1 and TRBJ2-3, with D unresolved. V lost 3 bases and J 2 bases, leaving 18 bases between the germline ends. The CDR3 contains 17 residues. Per germline, CDR1 MNHNS and CDR2 SASEGT. The CDR3 DNA reads TGTGCCAGCAGTGACCGCCCAGCTGGGCAGGCCACAGATACGCAGTATTTT. Amino acids: CASSDRPAGQATDTQYF.

This chain uses TRBV4-2 with TRBJ1-1; 9 positions match TRBD1. The trim removed 1 base at V and 4 bases at J, leaving 4 bases unmatched. The CDR3 runs 15 residues. Per the germline V gene, CDR1 is LGHNA and CDR2 is YNFKEQ. CDR3 coding DNA: TGTGCCAGCAGCCAAGGGGGACAGGGAAGCACTGAAGCTTTCTTT. It yields the protein CASSQGGQGSTEAFF.

This clone was counted between two and nine times. J is TRBJ1-1 and V is TRBV6-5; D unresolved. The CDR3 extends over 13 amino acids. Trimming stripped 6 bases from V and 1 base from J, with 9 bases between. The germline gives CDR1 MNHEY, CDR2 SVGAGI. The chain's CDR3 is CASSYQRNTEAFF. CDR3 nucleotide sequence: TGTGCCAGCAGCTATCAGAGGAACACTGAAGCTTTCTTT.

The rearrangement joins TRBV15 to TRBJ1-2; 9 bases match TRBD1. The CDR3 runs to 15 residues. Germline CDR1 and CDR2: LNHNV and YYDKDF (reference sequence). Unmatched junction bases numbered 5, after V lost 1 base and J lost 5 bases. Here the CDR3 DNA reads TGTGCCACCAGCAGAGGGGGCGGGACAGGGTATGGCTACACCTTC. This sequence encodes CATSRGGGTGYGYTF.

The CDR3 sequence: CASSQGPGILDGYTF. CDR3 sequence (DNA): TGTGCCAGCAGCCAAGGTCCAGGCATACTAGATGGCTACACCTTC. The chain recombines TRBV4-2 with TRBJ1-2; D remains ambiguous. The CDR3 has 15 residues. Germline V CDR1 and CDR2: LGHNA, YNFKEQ. The ends were cut back, 1 base at V and 6 bases at J, with 15 bases in the middle.

This chain uses TRBV7-9 with TRBJ1-4, with D possibly being TRBD1 (5 bases). This CDR3 spans 14 amino acids. With 1 base removed from V and 4 bases from J, the gap between germline ends came to 7 bases. Germline assignment: CDR1 SEHNR and CDR2 FQNEAQ (reference sequence). This chain's CDR3 is CASSLVGVNEKLFF. For the CDR3, the DNA is TGTGCCAGCAGCTTAGTAGGGGTTAATGAAAAACTGTTTTTT.

The chain recombines TRBV5-6 with TRBJ1-5; D not resolved. Looked up from germline, CDR1 is SGHDT and CDR2 is YYEEEE. Between the trimmed V and J ends, which lost 4 bases and 3 bases, there was a span of 17 bases. The CDR3 has 16 residues. The CDR3 DNA sequence: TGTGCCAGCAGCCTCCGCGGGTGGGATACCAATCAGCCCCAGCATTTT. Amino acid sequence: CASSLRGWDTNQPQHF. Complete variable domain (other parts from reference TRBV5-6 and TRBJ1-5): DAGVTQSPTHLIKTRGQQVTLRCSPKSGHDTVSWYQQALGQGPQFIFQYYEEEERQRGNFPDRFSGHQFPNYSSELNVNALLLGDSALYLCASSLRGWDTNQPQHFGDGTRLSIL.

The chain joins TRBV19 to TRBJ1-1, with a weak D call TRBD1 (5 bases). Trimming took off 4 bases at V and 4 bases at J, with 13 bases between the two ends. The CDR3 covers 14 residues. CDR1 is LNHDA, CDR2 SQIVND, per germline (reference sequence). CDR3 nucleotides: TGTGCCAGTAGTAACCAGGGCGGGAGCACTGAAGCTTTCTTT. Translated: CASSNQGGSTEAFF.

The rearrangement uses TRBV7-2 and TRBJ2-1; D is uncertain. CDR3 length equals 13 residues. Germline CDR1 and CDR2: SGHTA and FQGNSA. Trimming took off 4 bases at V and 10 bases at J, with 14 bases between the two ends. The CDR3 here is CASSSLLAQEQFF. DNA of the CDR3: TGTGCCAGCAGCTCTCTACTGGCCCAAGAGCAGTTCTTC.

To note about this clone: Different DNA sequences within this sample yield the same CDR3. The V and J genes are TRBV5-1 and TRBJ2-5; D tentatively reads TRBD1 or TRBD2 (5 bases each). Germline CDR1 is SGHRS and CDR2 is YFSETQ. The CDR3 is 13 residues long. V was clipped by 7 bases and J by 4 bases, with 14 bases between them. The CDR3 nucleotides read TGCGCCAGCTCGTCTAGGGGAGTAGAGACCCAGTACTTC. Translation: CASSSRGVETQYF.

The genes are TRBV6-5 and TRBJ2-3; no definite D call. The CDR3 is 16 amino acids. Trimming removed 4 bases from V and 2 bases from J, with 16 bases in between. Looked up from germline, CDR1 is MNHEY and CDR2 is SVGAGI. DNA for the CDR3: TGTGCCAGCAGTTCTCCGAGGACGGCCCTCACAGATACGCAGTATTTT. It yields the protein CASSSPRTALTDTQYF.

V gene TRBV10-3 combines with J gene TRBJ2-7, with no clear D. The V and J ends lost 3 bases and 4 bases respectively, with 7 bases between them. CDR1 is ENHRY and CDR2 is SYGVKD in the germline V gene. The CDR3 contains 12 residues. CDR3 in amino acids: CAISDGQYEQYF. The CDR3 nucleotides are TGTGCCATCAGTGACGGGCAGTACGAGCAGTACTTC.

This clone was counted between two and nine times. J is TRBJ2-1 and V is TRBV5-1; no clear D. From germline, CDR1 is SGHRS and CDR2 YFSETQ. CDR3 length equals 14 residues. The V end was cut by 4 bases, the J end by 3 bases, with 11 bases between. The DNA of the CDR3 is TGCGCCAGCAGCCCCAGTTCAAACTACAATGAGCAGTTCTTC. This codes for CASSPSSNYNEQFF.

The chain joins TRBV27 to TRBJ2-2, with 8 positions matching TRBD1. Per germline, CDR1 MNHEY and CDR2 SMNVEV (reference sequence). Losses at the gene ends were 2 bases for V and 6 bases for J; bases not matched to a gene: 2. The CDR3 extends over 14 amino acids. The CDR3 loop reads CASSLRQGPGELFF. In DNA, the CDR3 is TGTGCCAGCAGTTTAAGACAGGGGCCCGGGGAGCTGTTTTTT.